The entry below gives a single T cell receptor beta chain sequence along with its context. The sample has other DNA sequences that encode this CDR3 too. Original data processing: Amplification of reference gene primers was used by the study to estimate nucleated cell counts. The assay was immunoSEQ multiplex PCR, and TCRdb's table has in-frame clones only and misses some. The DNA was the basis for D and trimming; V, J and clone size are from that table. The repertoire consists of about 190,000 clones, with around four fifths occurring once and the leading ten covering 4.5% to 6%. Germline-derived CDR1 and CDR2 are SGHNT and YYREEE (reference sequence). The V end lost 3 bases, the J end lost 0 bases, and 12 bases lay between the germline ends. There are 15 residues in the CDR3. This entry is derived from a study of blood T cell repertoires in COVID-19. Study context: Collection of acute and convalescent COVID-19 samples took place in the United States, Italy and Spain. Sample material is recorded as cDNA or gDNA derived from T cells, B-cell-depleted T cells, or PBMCs.

Sample: peripheral blood. This sequence was found in a woman in her 70s with active or convalescent COVID-19. The chain combines TRBV5-4 with TRBJ1-1; D perhaps matches TRBD1 (6 bases). The CDR3 here is CASSSPQGMNTEAFF. CDR3 sequence (DNA): TGTGCCAGCAGCTCCCCTCAGGGGATGAACACTGAAGCTTTCTTT.